These T cell receptor beta chains were read from a single sample in a study of T cell repertoires in cytomegalovirus infection. Each CDR3 protein gets one entry after TCRdb re-called the reads with MiXCR. The profile shows 84,000 or so distinct CDR3 sequences, approximately 43% of them singletons. No cognate antigen is known for these TCRs. The sequencing used CD8+ T cells from cultured PBMCs, collected from culture after CMV antigen stimulation. The receptor set was obtained from a human donor in good health (CMV status not recorded). Some clones in this sample may be carry-over from other donors' samples. CDR3s include the opening cysteine and the closing phenylalanine or tryptophan. The D gene is left open where the match is weak. Clone size is stated in some rows and not others, as once, few, many or a class when expanded.

TRBV23-1	TRBD1	TRBJ2-1	NA	CASSKRQGNNEQFF	TGCGCCAGCAGCAAGAGACAGGGGAACAATGAGCAGTTCTTC
TRBV27	NA	TRBJ1-5	NA	CASSLDYNQPQHF	TGTGCCAGCAGTTTGGATTATAATCAGCCCCAGCATTTT
TRBV13	TRBD1	TRBJ2-1	NA	CASSYGQGTGNEQFF	TGTGCCAGCAGCTATGGACAGGGAACGGGGAATGAGCAGTTCTTC
TRBV7-9	NA	TRBJ2-1	NA	CASSLRTEGPYNEQFF	TGTGCCAGCAGCCTCCGGACGGAGGGGCCCTACAATGAGCAGTTCTTC
TRBV11-2	NA	TRBJ2-5	NA	CASSQRQVRQETQYF	TGTGCCAGCAGCCAGAGACAGGTTCGTCAAGAGACCCAGTACTTC
TRBV7-8	NA	TRBJ2-2	many	CASTPRGRNTGELFF	TGTGCCAGCACCCCCCGGGGGCGAAACACCGGGGAGCTGTTTTTT
TRBV19	NA	TRBJ2-7	few	CASSMEPYEQYF	TGTGCCAGTAGTATGGAGCCCTACGAGCAGTACTTC
TRBV28	NA	TRBJ2-3	once	CASSNPLRGDTQYF	TGTGCCAGCAGTAACCCCCTGAGGGGGGATACGCAGTATTTT
TRBV9	TRBD2	TRBJ2-3	NA	CASSVAGGSTDTQYF	TGTGCCAGCAGCGTAGCGGGAGGCAGCACAGATACGCAGTATTTT
TRBV7-2	TRBD1	TRBJ1-2	NA	CASSLGQGDGYGYTF	TGTGCCAGCAGCTTGGGACAGGGAGATGGGTATGGCTACACCTTC
TRBV7-6	NA	TRBJ2-1	NA	CASSSSRPPNNEQFF	TGTGCCAGCAGCTCCTCTCGGCCCCCCAACAATGAGCAGTTCTTC
TRBV7-8	NA	TRBJ2-5	few	CASSLDRGLETQYF	TGTGCCAGCAGCTTAGACAGGGGACTAGAGACCCAGTACTTC
TRBV13	NA	TRBJ2-2	NA	CASSSGPGNTGELFF	TGTGCCAGCAGCTCAGGACCGGGGAACACCGGGGAGCTGTTTTTT
TRBV6-5	NA	TRBJ2-3	few	CASSYGTDTQYF	TGTGCCAGCAGTTACGGCACAGATACGCAGTATTTT
TRBV7-9	NA	TRBJ2-3	NA	CASSARDGSTDTQYF	TGTGCCAGCAGCGCCCGGGACGGTAGCACAGATACGCAGTATTTT
TRBV28	TRBD1	TRBJ2-7	few	CASRQTGGGSYEQYF	TGTGCCAGCAGACAGACAGGGGGAGGCTCCTACGAGCAGTACTTC
TRBV4-1	TRBD1	TRBJ1-2	few	CASSQPRTGRNYGYTF	TGCGCCAGCAGCCAACCCCGGACAGGGAGAAACTATGGCTACACCTTC
TRBV11-2	TRBD2	TRBJ2-1	NA	CASSPGLAENNEQFF	TGTGCCAGCAGTCCCGGACTAGCGGAGAACAATGAGCAGTTCTTC
TRBV6-1	NA	TRBJ1-5	few	CASSDVRTGVGNQPQHF	TGTGCCAGCAGTGACGTCCGGACCGGGGTTGGGAATCAGCCCCAGCATTTT
TRBV27	TRBD1	TRBJ1-6	NA	CASSSSGVLDRGPRSPLHF	TGTGCCAGCAGTTCCTCGGGGGTACTGGACAGGGGGCCTCGTTCACCCCTCCACTTT
TRBV27	NA	TRBJ2-3	NA	CASSLGREAISLADTQYF	TGTGCCAGCAGTTTGGGCAGGGAGGCTATTTCTCTCGCAGATACGCAGTATTTT
TRBV6-5	NA	TRBJ2-5	NA	CASSYEDTQETQYF	TGTGCCAGCAGTTACGAGGACACCCAAGAGACCCAGTACTTC
TRBV28	NA	TRBJ2-7	NA	CASSLRDNSYEQYF	TGTGCCAGCAGTCTCAGGGACAATTCCTACGAGCAGTACTTC
TRBV19	NA	TRBJ1-1	NA	CASSKGRNPGRMNTEAFF	TGTGCCAGTAGTAAAGGCCGTAACCCAGGACGGATGAACACTGAAGCTTTCTTT
TRBV20-1	TRBD2	TRBJ2-1	NA	CSAMKAGGKNEQFF	TGCAGTGCTATGAAAGCGGGGGGGAAAAATGAGCAGTTCTTC
TRBV7-8	NA	TRBJ1-2	NA	CASSSRGGYTF	TGTGCCAGCAGCTCCCGCGGCGGATACACCTTC
TRBV2	NA	TRBJ2-1	NA	CAQIGSYNEQFF	TGTGCCCAGATAGGAAGCTACAATGAGCAGTTCTTC
TRBV7-9	TRBD2	TRBJ2-5	NA	CASTQTRRGQETQYF	TGTGCCAGCACCCAGACTCGGCGGGGGCAAGAGACCCAGTACTTC
TRBV12-3/TRBV12-4	NA	TRBJ1-2	NA	CASSFEGHPYGYTF	TGTGCCAGCAGTTTCGAGGGACACCCCTACGGCTACACCTTC
TRBV27	NA	TRBJ2-1	NA	CASSLAPGGPKYNEQFF	TGTGCCAGCAGTTTGGCCCCCGGGGGCCCCAAGTACAATGAGCAGTTCTTC
TRBV20-1	TRBD1	TRBJ2-2	NA	CSARDRDRQTGELFF	TGCAGTGCTAGAGACCGGGACAGGCAAACCGGGGAGCTGTTTTTT
TRBV11-2	TRBD2	TRBJ2-1	NA	CASSWGLAGFEQFF	TGTGCCAGCAGCTGGGGACTAGCGGGGTTCGAGCAGTTCTTC
TRBV20-1	TRBD1	TRBJ1-1	many	CSASPPDRDTEAFF	TGCAGTGCTAGCCCCCCCGACAGGGACACTGAAGCTTTCTTT
TRBV10-3	NA	TRBJ2-2	NA	CAIPLSANTGELFF	TGTGCCATCCCTCTCTCGGCAAACACCGGGGAGCTGTTTTTT
TRBV9	TRBD2	TRBJ2-7	once	CASSVASSGSYEQYF	TGTGCCAGCAGCGTAGCCTCTAGCGGTTCCTACGAGCAGTACTTC
TRBV19	TRBD1	TRBJ2-1	few	CASSIAGGPGTYNEQFF	TGTGCCAGTAGTATCGCAGGGGGTCCGGGGACCTACAATGAGCAGTTCTTC
TRBV7-9	NA	TRBJ1-1	few	CASSSRLNTEAFF	TGTGCCAGCAGCTCCAGACTGAACACTGAAGCTTTCTTT
TRBV7-6	NA	TRBJ1-4	NA	CASSLNLLSGEKLFF	TGTGCCAGCAGCTTAAATTTGCTTTCGGGTGAAAAACTGTTTTTT
TRBV6-5	TRBD2	TRBJ2-7	NA	CASSPAGGRGYEQYF	TGTGCCAGCAGCCCGGCGGGCGGGAGGGGATACGAGCAGTACTTC
TRBV7-8	NA	TRBJ2-7	NA	CASSLSLHAYEQYF	TGTGCCAGCAGCTTATCCTTGCACGCCTACGAGCAGTACTTC
TRBV19	TRBD2	TRBJ2-1	NA	CASGLAGGPNEQFF	TGTGCCAGTGGTCTAGCGGGGGGGCCTAATGAGCAGTTCTTC
TRBV11-2	TRBD2	TRBJ2-1	few	CASSLGTSGGGSYNEQFF	TGTGCCAGCAGCTTAGGGACTAGCGGGGGGGGCTCCTACAATGAGCAGTTCTTC
TRBV7-3	NA	TRBJ2-7	NA	CASSKDWNSEQYF	TGTGCCAGCAGCAAGGACTGGAACAGCGAGCAGTACTTC
TRBV6-6	TRBD1	TRBJ1-1	NA	CASSYLAGGYTEAFF	TGTGCCAGCAGTTACTTAGCAGGGGGGTACACTGAAGCTTTCTTT
TRBV7-6	NA	TRBJ2-3	many	CASSLAGGDTQYF	TGTGCCAGCAGCTTAGCGGGAGGTGATACGCAGTATTTT
TRBV7-8	TRBD2	TRBJ2-1	NA	CASSPGLAGARDNEQFF	TGTGCCAGCAGCCCGGGACTAGCGGGAGCTCGCGACAATGAGCAGTTCTTC
TRBV7-4	NA	TRBJ2-5	NA	CASSSRFVGETQYF	TGTGCCAGCAGCTCCCGCTTCGTGGGAGAGACCCAGTACTTC
TRBV7-3	TRBD1	TRBJ2-7	NA	CASSPHTGAGAYEQYF	TGTGCCAGCAGCCCGCATACAGGGGCCGGAGCCTACGAGCAGTACTTC
TRBV12-3/TRBV12-4	TRBD2	TRBJ2-1	NA	CASTTPGGLSYNEQFF	TGTGCCAGCACCACGCCGGGGGGACTTTCTTACAATGAGCAGTTCTTC
TRBV27	TRBD2	TRBJ2-3	once	CASSAGLVGDTQYF	TGTGCCAGCAGTGCGGGACTAGTAGGAGATACGCAGTATTTT
TRBV28	NA	TRBJ2-7	many	CASTSNTLDYEQYF	TGTGCCAGCACTTCCAACACACTAGACTACGAGCAGTACTTC
TRBV7-3	TRBD1	TRBJ2-5	few	CASSSPGTGGQETQYF	TGTGCCAGCAGCTCCCCCGGGACAGGGGGGCAAGAGACCCAGTACTTC
TRBV7-6	TRBD1	TRBJ1-1	few	CASSPGQGLNTEAFF	TGTGCCAGCAGCCCCGGACAGGGGCTGAACACTGAAGCTTTCTTT
TRBV28	NA	TRBJ1-2	NA	CASTVAGTPPGYTF	TGTGCCAGCACTGTGGCCGGGACTCCCCCCGGCTACACCTTC
TRBV2	NA	TRBJ2-3	few	CARGASPDTDTQYF	TGTGCCAGGGGGGCATCCCCGGACACAGATACGCAGTATTTT
TRBV6-6	NA	TRBJ2-3	NA	CASSYSSRGTQYF	TGTGCCAGCAGTTACTCGAGCCGGGGTACGCAGTATTTT
TRBV7-9	NA	TRBJ1-3	NA	CASSLEWAGNTIYF	TGTGCCAGCAGCTTAGAATGGGCTGGAAACACCATATATTTT
TRBV7-9	NA	TRBJ2-7	NA	CASSLAGPYEQYF	TGTGCCAGCAGCTTAGCAGGGCCCTACGAGCAGTACTTC
TRBV12-3/TRBV12-4	NA	TRBJ1-1	few	CASSPLVGGSAEAFF	TGTGCCAGCAGTCCCTTGGTCGGGGGCTCAGCTGAAGCTTTCTTT
TRBV29-1	NA	TRBJ1-2	few	CSVPGHPFYGYTF	TGCAGCGTCCCGGGACACCCCTTCTATGGCTACACCTTC